This T cell receptor beta chain emerged from a study of T cell responses to AZD1222 COVID-19 vaccine. Measured with immunoSEQ multiplex PCR; TCRdb has only the in-frame clones, and not every one. The sample lists about 130,000 clones, under 90% occurring once. Between the trimmed V and J ends, which lost 5 bases and 9 bases, there was a span of 10 bases. The CDR3 is made up of 11 amino acids. Germline lookup yields CDR1 SGDLS and CDR2 YYNGEE. The TCR comes from an adult in good health. The material was peripheral blood, obtained on day 0 of AZD1222 vaccination. The rearrangement links TRBV9 to TRBJ2-3; D could derive from TRBD1 or TRBD2 (6 bases each). CDR3 sequence: CASSRGPTQYF. The CDR3 nucleotides are TGTGCCAGCAGTCGGGGGCCCACGCAGTATTTT. Full variable domain (outside the CDR3, taken from reference TRBV9 and TRBJ2-3): DSGVTQTPKHLITATGQRVTLRCSPRSGDLSVYWYQQSLDQGLQFLIQYYNGEERAKGNILERFSAQQFPDLHSELNLSSLELGDSALYFCASSRGPTQYFGPGTRLTVL.